This T cell receptor (beta chain) was identified in a study of T cell clonality in common variable immunodeficiency. V lost 3 bases and J lost 2; bases outside the gene matches: 7. Per the germline V gene, CDR1 is KGHSH and CDR2 is LQKENI. This CDR3 has 16 residues. This clone came up a few times. Its antigen is currently unknown. The read ends 3 residues early relative to the CDR3; the germline J gene fills the gap. Clones were sequenced by immunoSEQ multiplex PCR, and TCRdb holds only the in-frame ones, with some missing. In total the sample includes 30,000 to 35,000 clones, none of them seen once. Both groups were predominantly of Caucasian heritage. Each donor provided 5 to 8 ml of heparinized whole blood. Points from the study as a whole: Shared TCRbeta clones were fewer between CVID subjects than controls. Reportedly, TCR beta sequences from common variable immunodeficiency showed fewer deletions and N-nucleotide insertions.

The V and J genes are TRBV18 and TRBJ2-3; 8 bases map to TRBD2. The sample comprised peripheral blood mononuclear cells. The source is a human donor with common variable immunodeficiency. CDR3 residues: CASSPLSGSHTDTQYF. The CDR3 DNA, read in part, is TGTGCCAGCTCACCGTTAAGCGGGAGTCACACAGATACG.